This TCR beta chain emerged from a study of T-cell memory formation after mild COVID-19. Whole-study context: TCR clusters showed largely donor specificity.

Regarding this clonotype: The antigen remains undetermined.

Constant-segment-primed 5'RACE gave TCR alpha and TCR beta cDNA libraries with sample barcodes and UMIs. TCRdb fed the 5' RACE reads into MiXCR, producing one record per CDR3 protein. The table has approximately 570,000 distinct CDR3 sequences, around 17% seen once. Study outcomes and limitations: Clones contracting over day 15 to 85 were CD4/CD8 balanced, with later expanders leaning CD4+. Chiefly within CM and EM were the contracting CD4+ clones; CD8+ ones were within EMRA.

Germline CDR1 reads DFQATT; CDR2 reads SNEGSKA (reference sequence). This CDR3 is 16 amino acids long. V shed 4 bases and J 4 bases; nucleotides not matched to a gene: 11. The sequenced material came from PBMCs or a T cell subset sorted from them (not recorded which). The rearrangement links TRBV20-1 to TRBJ1-3; TRBD1 matches 9 bases. This clonotype originated in an adult woman who had mild COVID-19 (a few samples of this study predate the infection). Cell type and time point are not known. The CDR3 region is CSAKAVGQGFGNTIYF. The CDR3 nucleotides read TGCAGTGCTAAGGCGGTTGGACAGGGGTTCGGAAACACCATATATTTT.